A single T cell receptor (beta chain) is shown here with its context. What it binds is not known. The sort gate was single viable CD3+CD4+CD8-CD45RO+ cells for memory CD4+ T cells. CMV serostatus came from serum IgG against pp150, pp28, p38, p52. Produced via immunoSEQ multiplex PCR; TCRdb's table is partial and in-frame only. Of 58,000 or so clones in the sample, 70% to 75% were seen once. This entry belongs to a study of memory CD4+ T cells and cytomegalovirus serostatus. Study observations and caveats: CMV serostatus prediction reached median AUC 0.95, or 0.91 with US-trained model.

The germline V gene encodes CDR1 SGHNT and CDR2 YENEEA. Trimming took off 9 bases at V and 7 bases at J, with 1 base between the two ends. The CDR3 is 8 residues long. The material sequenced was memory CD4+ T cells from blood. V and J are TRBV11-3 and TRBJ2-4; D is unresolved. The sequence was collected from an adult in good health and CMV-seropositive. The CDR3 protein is CARNIQYF. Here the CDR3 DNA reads TGTGCCAGGAACATTCAGTACTTC.